This T cell receptor beta chain emerged from a study of blood T cell repertoires in COVID-19. Per germline, CDR1 SGHRS and CDR2 YFSETQ. The CDR3 sequence is 15 residues long. The trim removed 4 bases at V and 2 bases at J, leaving 7 bases unmatched. Data came from immunoSEQ multiplex PCR; TCRdb stores just in-frame clones and leaves some out. The sample has about 270,000 clones, 85% to 90% seen once. The rearrangement joins TRBV5-1 to TRBJ2-3; 7 bases agree with TRBD1. The sample was PBMCs or T cells enriched from blood (not recorded which). The origin of this receptor is a woman aged 25 to 39 with acute COVID-19. CDR3 nucleotide sequence: TGCGCCAGCAGCACCCGGGACAGTTACACAGATACGCAGTATTTT. Translation: CASSTRDSYTDTQYF.